This TCR beta chain derives from a study of blood T cell repertoires in COVID-19. The data were produced by immunoSEQ multiplex PCR, yet TCRdb's version contains in-frame clones alone and is incomplete. The table shows some 320,000 clones, with about 89% occurring only once. Deletions cut 1 base from V and 3 bases from J, with 9 bases between. The V gene's germline CDR1 is SGHTA and CDR2 FQGNSA. The CDR3 loop spans 14 amino acids. The V call is TRBV7-2, the J call TRBJ1-2, with D maybe TRBD1 (6 bases). The receptor was derived from a woman aged 25-40 years who had recovered from COVID-19. The specimen sequenced was PBMCs or T cells enriched from blood (not recorded which). The CDR3 nucleotides are TGTGCCAGCAGCTTAGGACAGGTATACTATGGCTACACCTTC. Translating gives CASSLGQVYYGYTF.